This T cell receptor (beta chain) was identified during a study of blood T cell repertoires in COVID-19. This CDR3 has 18 amino acids. CDR1 is WNHNN, CDR2 SYGVQD, per germline (reference sequence). J lost 0 bases, V lost 2 bases, and 3 bases had no gene match. Using immunoSEQ multiplex PCR, the repertoire was profiled, and TCRdb retains in-frame clones only, with some absent. The repertoire consists of just under 65,000 clones, with about four fifths occurring once and the leading ten covering around 6.3%. The source of this sequence is a human donor in a cohort sampled during active COVID-19. The sequenced sample consisted of peripheral blood. The chain combines TRBV10-1 with TRBJ2-2, with 13 bases that match TRBD2. The CDR3 sequence: CASSEQLAGGPNTGELFF. Here the CDR3 DNA reads TGCGCCAGCAGTGAGCAACTAGCGGGAGGGCCGAACACCGGGGAGCTGTTTTTT.